This T cell receptor (beta chain) was sequenced in a study of blood T cells in healthy people across ages. Overall study results and limits: Estimates drawn from one million T cells were deemed to understate diversity.

Then a second PCR, running about 7 to 11 cycles, was carried out with a sample-barcoded 5' primer and a J-beta primer mix. Using its own MiXCR run on the 5' RACE reads, TCRdb lists one record per CDR3 protein. The sample has 1.5 million to 2 million distinct CDR3 sequences, approximately 30% seen once; the top ten hold roughly 8%. This clonotype appeared many times. Antigen specificity is unknown. Healthy Caucasian individuals from Russia aged 6 to 90 served as donors. Each sample yielded at least 5 micrograms of PBMC total RNA. Sequenced material: blood. The source is a woman between 25 and 40 years old in good health.

The CDR3 DNA sequence: TGTGCCAGCAGGGAGTACAACTATGGCTACACCTTC. It encodes CASREYNYGYTF. This chain uses TRBV6-5 with TRBJ1-2; D ambiguous. The CDR3 spans 12 residues. CDR1 is MNHEY, CDR2 SVGAGI, per germline. Trimming removed 6 bases at V and 2 bases at J, with 7 bases between.